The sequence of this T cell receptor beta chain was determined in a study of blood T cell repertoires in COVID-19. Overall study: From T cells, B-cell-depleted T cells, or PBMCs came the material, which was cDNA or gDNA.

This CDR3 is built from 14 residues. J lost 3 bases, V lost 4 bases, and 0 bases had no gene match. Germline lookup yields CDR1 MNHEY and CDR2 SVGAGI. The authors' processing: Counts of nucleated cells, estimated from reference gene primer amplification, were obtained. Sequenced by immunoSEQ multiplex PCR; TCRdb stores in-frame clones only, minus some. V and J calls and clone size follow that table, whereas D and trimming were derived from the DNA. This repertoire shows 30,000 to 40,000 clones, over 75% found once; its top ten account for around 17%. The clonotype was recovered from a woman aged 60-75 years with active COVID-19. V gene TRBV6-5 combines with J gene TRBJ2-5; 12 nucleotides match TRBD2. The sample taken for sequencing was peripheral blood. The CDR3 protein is CASSWTSGKETQYF. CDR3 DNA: TGTGCCAGCAGTTGGACTAGCGGGAAAGAGACCCAGTACTTC.